This T cell receptor (beta chain) was captured by sequencing in a study of early T cells in non-severe SARS-CoV-2 infection. Study outcomes and limitations: Using VDJdb, the matching emphasized anti-spike CD8 responses while missing private and CD4 specificities.

Germline V CDR1 and CDR2: LGHNA, YNFKEQ. This CDR3 spans 16 amino acids. After removal of 3 bases from V and 6 bases from J, the junction contained 8 bases not matched to a gene. Attachment of unique molecular identifiers was made to individual cDNA molecules. TCRdb reprocessed the 5' RACE reads with MiXCR, giving one entry per CDR3 protein. Among approximately 60,000 distinct CDR3 sequences listed, around an eighth were seen once. This clonotype was seen repeatedly, ten times or more. Its antigen remains unidentified. The rearrangement joins TRBV4-2 to TRBJ1-6; 7 bases map to TRBD1. The receptor was isolated from an adult who was a healthcare worker with PCR-confirmed SARS-CoV-2 infection or an uninfected control (not recorded which). Sequencing was performed on whole blood. In nucleotides, the CDR3 is TGTGCCAGCAGCCACCCGCAGGGGGACATTAATTCACCCCTCCACTTT. Translated: CASSHPQGDINSPLHF.